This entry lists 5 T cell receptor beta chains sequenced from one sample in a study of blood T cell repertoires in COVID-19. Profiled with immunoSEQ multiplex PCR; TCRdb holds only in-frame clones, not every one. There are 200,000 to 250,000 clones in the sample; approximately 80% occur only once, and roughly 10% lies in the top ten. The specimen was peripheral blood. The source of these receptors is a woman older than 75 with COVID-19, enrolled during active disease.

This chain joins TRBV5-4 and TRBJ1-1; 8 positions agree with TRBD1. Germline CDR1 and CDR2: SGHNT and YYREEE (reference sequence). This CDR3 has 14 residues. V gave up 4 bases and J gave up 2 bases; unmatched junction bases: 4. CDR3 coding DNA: TGTGCCAGCAGCCAGGGACAGGCTAACACTGAAGCTTTCTTT. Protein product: CASSQGQANTEAFF.

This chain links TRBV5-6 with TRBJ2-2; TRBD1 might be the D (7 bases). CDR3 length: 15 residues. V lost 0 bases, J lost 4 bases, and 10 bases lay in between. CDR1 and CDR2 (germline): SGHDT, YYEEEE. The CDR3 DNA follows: TGTGCCAGCAGCTTGGGACAGGGAGGCACCGGGGAGCTGTTTTTT. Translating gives CASSLGQGGTGELFF.

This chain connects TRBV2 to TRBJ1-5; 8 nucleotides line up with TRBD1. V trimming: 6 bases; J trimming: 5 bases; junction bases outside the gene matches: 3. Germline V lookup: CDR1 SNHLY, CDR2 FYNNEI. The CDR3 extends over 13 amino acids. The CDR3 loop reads CASRGQADQPQHF. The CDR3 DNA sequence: TGTGCCAGCAGGGGACAGGCCGATCAGCCCCAGCATTTT. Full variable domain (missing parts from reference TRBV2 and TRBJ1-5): EPEVTQTPSHQVTQMGQEVILRCVPISNHLYFYWYRQILGQKVEFLVSFYNNEISEKSEIFDDQFSVERPDGSNFTLKIRSTKLEDSAMYFCASRGQADQPQHFGDGTRLSIL.

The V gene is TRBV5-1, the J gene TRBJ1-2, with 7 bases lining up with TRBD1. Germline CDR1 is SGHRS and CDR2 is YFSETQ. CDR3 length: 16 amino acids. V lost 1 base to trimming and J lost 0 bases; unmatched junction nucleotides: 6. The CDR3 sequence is CASSLKGTEPNYGYTF. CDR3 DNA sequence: TGCGCCAGCAGCTTGAAAGGGACAGAACCTAACTATGGCTACACCTTC.

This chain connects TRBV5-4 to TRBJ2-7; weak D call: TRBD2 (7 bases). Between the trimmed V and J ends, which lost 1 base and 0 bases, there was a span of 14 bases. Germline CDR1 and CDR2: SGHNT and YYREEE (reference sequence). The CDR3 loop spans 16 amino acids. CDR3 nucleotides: TGTGCCAGCAGCTTGAATAGGGCGGGGGCCTCCTACGAGCAGTACGTC. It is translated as CASSLNRAGASYEQYV.